These T cell receptor beta chains were read from a single sample in a study of T cells in Graves' hyperthyroidism and ophthalmopathy. MiXCR was run by TCRdb on the multiplex PCR reads, yielding one entry per CDR3 protein. The sample gives some 440,000 distinct CDR3 sequences, approximately 14% of which show up once; roughly 7.7% is in the top ten. The sample consisted of blood. The source of these receptors is a woman under 30 with Graves' hyperthyroidism. Both conserved end residues are part of each CDR3. Fields, in order: clone size, V gene, J gene, D gene, CDR3 DNA, CDR3 protein. D genes are given only for firm matches. The size of a clone is reported for some rows only, either as once, few or many, or as a class for expanded clones.

abundance: many; v_gene: TRBV9; j_gene: TRBJ2-1; d_gene: NA; CDR3nt: TGTGCCAGCAGCGTATTAGGGGGAGAATGGAGAGATGAGCAGTTCTTC; CDR3aa: CASSVLGGEWRDEQFF
abundance: many; v_gene: TRBV24-1; j_gene: TRBJ2-5; d_gene: TRBD1; CDR3nt: TGTGCCACCAGTGACCCGACAGGGGACGGAGAGACCCAGTACTTC; CDR3aa: CATSDPTGDGETQYF
abundance: few; v_gene: TRBV9; j_gene: TRBJ2-1; d_gene: NA; CDR3nt: TGTGCCAGCAGCCCCGGTGGGAACGATGAGCAGTTCTTC; CDR3aa: CASSPGGNDEQFF
abundance: few; v_gene: TRBV10-2; j_gene: TRBJ2-1; d_gene: TRBD2; CDR3nt: TGCGCCAGCAGTGTACTAGCGGGGGGCCCCACCTACAATGAGCAGTTCTTC; CDR3aa: CASSVLAGGPTYNEQFF
abundance: many; v_gene: TRBV7-8; j_gene: TRBJ2-7; d_gene: NA; CDR3nt: TGTGCCAGCAGCTTTGGACAGTCGACCTACGAGCAGTACTTC; CDR3aa: CASSFGQSTYEQYF
abundance: many; v_gene: TRBV7-3; j_gene: TRBJ2-3; d_gene: NA; CDR3nt: TGTGCCACCGCTCGCGGAGGGGGTCGCACAGATACGCAGTATTTT; CDR3aa: CATARGGGRTDTQYF
abundance: few; v_gene: TRBV7-2; j_gene: TRBJ2-1; d_gene: TRBD1; CDR3nt: TGTGCCAGCAGCCGGTCCCGGGACAGGGGACCTAATGAGCAGTTCTTC; CDR3aa: CASSRSRDRGPNEQFF
abundance: NA; v_gene: TRBV12-3/TRBV12-4; j_gene: TRBJ1-5; d_gene: NA; CDR3nt: TGTGCCAGCAGTCCGGACACTACTAGCAATCAGCCCCAGCATTTT; CDR3aa: CASSPDTTSNQPQHF
abundance: NA; v_gene: TRBV24-1; j_gene: TRBJ2-7; d_gene: NA; CDR3nt: TGTGCCACCAGTGATCCTGACAGTGACCCCTACGAGCAGTACTTC; CDR3aa: CATSDPDSDPYEQYF
abundance: many; v_gene: TRBV30; j_gene: TRBJ1-2; d_gene: NA; CDR3nt: TGTGCCTGGATACAAAGGAGCCTGAACTATGGCTACACCTTC; CDR3aa: CAWIQRSLNYGYTF
abundance: many; v_gene: TRBV5-5; j_gene: TRBJ2-7; d_gene: NA; CDR3nt: TGTGCCAGCAGCTTGAAGGGGCACTCCTACGAGCAGTACTTC; CDR3aa: CASSLKGHSYEQYF
abundance: many; v_gene: TRBV5-1; j_gene: TRBJ2-7; d_gene: TRBD2; CDR3nt: TGCGCCAGCAGCCCATCCCTAGCGGCCTTATACGAGCAGTACTTC; CDR3aa: CASSPSLAALYEQYF
abundance: many; v_gene: TRBV12-3/TRBV12-4; j_gene: TRBJ2-3; d_gene: TRBD2; CDR3nt: TGTGCCAGCAGTTTTTGGGGGGGGTTGACTAGCACAGATACGCAGTATTTT; CDR3aa: CASSFWGGLTSTDTQYF
abundance: many; v_gene: TRBV12-3/TRBV12-4; j_gene: TRBJ2-3; d_gene: NA; CDR3nt: TGTGCCAGCAGTTTATTCCCAAACACAGATACGCAGTATTTT; CDR3aa: CASSLFPNTDTQYF
abundance: many; v_gene: TRBV6-1; j_gene: TRBJ1-5; d_gene: NA; CDR3nt: TGTGCCAGCAGTGAGTCGGGTGAGGGTCAGCCCCAGCATTTT; CDR3aa: CASSESGEGQPQHF
abundance: many; v_gene: TRBV3-1; j_gene: TRBJ1-2; d_gene: TRBD1; CDR3nt: TGTGCCAGCAGCCCGACAGGGGAGCGAAACTATGGCTACACCTTC; CDR3aa: CASSPTGERNYGYTF
abundance: few; v_gene: TRBV7-3; j_gene: TRBJ2-5; d_gene: NA; CDR3nt: TGTGCCAGCAGCCCTTATAACAGCGAGACCCAGTACTTC; CDR3aa: CASSPYNSETQYF
abundance: many; v_gene: TRBV5-1; j_gene: TRBJ2-7; d_gene: TRBD1; CDR3nt: TGCGCCAGCAGCTTAGTAATGACAGGGGGCTCCTACGAGCAGTACTTC; CDR3aa: CASSLVMTGGSYEQYF
abundance: many; v_gene: TRBV2; j_gene: TRBJ2-1; d_gene: NA; CDR3nt: TGTGCCAGCAGTCGGGAGTGGGACCCCTACAATGAGCAGTTCTTC; CDR3aa: CASSREWDPYNEQFF
abundance: few; v_gene: TRBV2; j_gene: TRBJ2-5; d_gene: NA; CDR3nt: NA; CDR3aa: CASILDRGAETQYF
abundance: NA; v_gene: TRBV19; j_gene: TRBJ2-1; d_gene: TRBD2; CDR3nt: TGTGCCAGTAGCCCCGACCTAGCGGGAGACAATGAGCAGTTCTTC; CDR3aa: CASSPDLAGDNEQFF
abundance: many; v_gene: TRBV7-2; j_gene: TRBJ2-7; d_gene: NA; CDR3nt: TGTGCCAGCAGTTTCGGGGGGACAGCATCCTACGAGCAGTACTTC; CDR3aa: CASSFGGTASYEQYF
abundance: many; v_gene: TRBV27; j_gene: TRBJ2-1; d_gene: NA; CDR3nt: TGTGCCAGCAGTTTACCTCCGGGACTGGCCTCTCATGAGCAGTTCTTC; CDR3aa: CASSLPPGLASHEQFF